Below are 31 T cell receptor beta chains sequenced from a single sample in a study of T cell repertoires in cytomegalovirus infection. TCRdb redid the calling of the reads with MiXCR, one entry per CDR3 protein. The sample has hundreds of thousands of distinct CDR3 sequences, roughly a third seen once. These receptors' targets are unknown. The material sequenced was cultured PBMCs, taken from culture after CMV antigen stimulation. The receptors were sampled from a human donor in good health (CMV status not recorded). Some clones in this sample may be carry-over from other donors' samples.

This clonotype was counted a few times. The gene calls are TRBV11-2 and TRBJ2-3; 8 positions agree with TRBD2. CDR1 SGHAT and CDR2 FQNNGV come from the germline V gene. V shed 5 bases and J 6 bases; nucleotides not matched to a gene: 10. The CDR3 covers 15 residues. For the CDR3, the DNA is TGTGCCAGCAGCCCCAGCGGGAGTGAGGCCGATACGCAGTATTTT. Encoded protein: CASSPSGSEADTQYF.

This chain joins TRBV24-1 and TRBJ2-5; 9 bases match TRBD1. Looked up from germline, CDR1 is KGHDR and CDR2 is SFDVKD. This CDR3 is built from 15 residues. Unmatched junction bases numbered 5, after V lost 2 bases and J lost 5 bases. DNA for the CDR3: TGTGCCACCAGTGATTCTGAGACAGGGGGTGAGACCCAGTACTTC. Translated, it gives CATSDSETGGETQYF.

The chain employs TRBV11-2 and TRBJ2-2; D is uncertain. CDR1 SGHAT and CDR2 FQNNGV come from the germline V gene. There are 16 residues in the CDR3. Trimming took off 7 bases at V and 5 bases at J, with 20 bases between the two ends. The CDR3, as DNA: TGTGCCAGCACCACTTTTAGACGAAGGGTTACCGGGGAGCTGTTTTTT. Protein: CASTTFRRRVTGELFF.

CDR3 amino acids: CSADQGLNYGYTF. CDR3 nucleotides: TGCAGTGCCGACCAGGGGCTTAACTATGGCTACACCTTC. The rearrangement joins TRBV20-1 to TRBJ1-2; tentative D call: TRBD1 (6 bases). Trimming took 6 bases from V and 1 from J, leaving 12 bases between them. CDR1 DFQATT and CDR2 SNEGSKA come from the germline V gene (reference sequence). This CDR3 is 13 amino acids long.

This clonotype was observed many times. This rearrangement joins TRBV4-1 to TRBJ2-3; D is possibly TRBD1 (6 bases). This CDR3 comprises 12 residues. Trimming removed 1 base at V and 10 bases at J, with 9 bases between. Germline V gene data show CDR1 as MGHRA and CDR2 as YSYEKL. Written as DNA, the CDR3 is TGCGCCAGCAGCCAAGGGGGACAAGCGCAGTATTTT. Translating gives CASSQGGQAQYF.

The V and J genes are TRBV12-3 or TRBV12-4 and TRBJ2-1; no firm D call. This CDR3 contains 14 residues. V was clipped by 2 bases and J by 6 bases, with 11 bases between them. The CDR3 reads CASSLTVRSNEQFF. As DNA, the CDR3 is TGTGCCAGCAGTTTAACAGTGCGATCCAATGAGCAGTTCTTC.

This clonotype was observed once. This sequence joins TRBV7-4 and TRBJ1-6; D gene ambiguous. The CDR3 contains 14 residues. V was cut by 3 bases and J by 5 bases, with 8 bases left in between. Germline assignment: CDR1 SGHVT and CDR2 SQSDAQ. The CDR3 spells CASSFVKDNSPLHF. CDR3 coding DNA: TGTGCCAGCAGCTTCGTGAAGGATAATTCACCCCTCCACTTT.

Here the CDR3 DNA reads TGTGCCAGTAGTATATCAGGGATATCGGCTGGAAACACCATATATTTT. Translation gives CASSISGISAGNTIYF. The chain joins TRBV19 to TRBJ1-3, with D maybe TRBD1 (5 bases). The CDR3 is made up of 16 amino acids. Germline V CDR1 and CDR2: LNHDA, SQIVND (reference sequence). Trimming removed 2 bases at V and 2 bases at J, with 13 bases between.

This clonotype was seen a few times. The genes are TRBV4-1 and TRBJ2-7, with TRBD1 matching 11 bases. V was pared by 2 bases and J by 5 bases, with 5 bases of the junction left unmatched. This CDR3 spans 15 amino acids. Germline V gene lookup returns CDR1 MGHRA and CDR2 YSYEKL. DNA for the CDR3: TGCGCCAGCAGCCAACCTCGGGACAGGGGGGACGAGCAGTACTTC. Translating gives CASSQPRDRGDEQYF.

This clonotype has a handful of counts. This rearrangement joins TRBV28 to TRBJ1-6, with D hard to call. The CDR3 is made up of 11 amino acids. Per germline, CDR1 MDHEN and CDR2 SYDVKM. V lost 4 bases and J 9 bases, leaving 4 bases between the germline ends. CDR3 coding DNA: TGTGCCAGCAGTTCTCGTTCACCCCTCCACTTT. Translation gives CASSSRSPLHF.

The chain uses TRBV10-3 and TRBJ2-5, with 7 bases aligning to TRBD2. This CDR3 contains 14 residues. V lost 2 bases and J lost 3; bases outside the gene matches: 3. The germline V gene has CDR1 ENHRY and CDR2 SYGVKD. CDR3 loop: CAISEAAGEETQYF. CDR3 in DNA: TGTGCCATCAGTGAGGCGGCGGGGGAAGAGACCCAGTACTTC.

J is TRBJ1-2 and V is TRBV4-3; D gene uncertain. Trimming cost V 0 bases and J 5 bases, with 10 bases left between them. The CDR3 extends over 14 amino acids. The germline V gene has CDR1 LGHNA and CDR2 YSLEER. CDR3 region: CASSQEGNWYGYTF. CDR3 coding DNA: TGCGCCAGCAGCCAAGAGGGGAATTGGTATGGCTACACCTTC.

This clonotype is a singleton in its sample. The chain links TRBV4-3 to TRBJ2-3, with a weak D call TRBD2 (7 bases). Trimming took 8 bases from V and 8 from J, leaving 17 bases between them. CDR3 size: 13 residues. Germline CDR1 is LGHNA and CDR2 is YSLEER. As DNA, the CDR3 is TGCGCCAGCGGGGGGCTAGCGGAGGGTACGCAGTATTTT. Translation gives CASGGLAEGTQYF.

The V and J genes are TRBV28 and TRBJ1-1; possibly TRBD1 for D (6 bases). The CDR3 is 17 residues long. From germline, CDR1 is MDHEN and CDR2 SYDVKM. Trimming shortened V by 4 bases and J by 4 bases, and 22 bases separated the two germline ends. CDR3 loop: CASSYSGTQGIGTEAFF. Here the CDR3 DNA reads TGTGCCAGCAGTTACTCCGGGACTCAGGGGATTGGCACTGAAGCTTTCTTT.

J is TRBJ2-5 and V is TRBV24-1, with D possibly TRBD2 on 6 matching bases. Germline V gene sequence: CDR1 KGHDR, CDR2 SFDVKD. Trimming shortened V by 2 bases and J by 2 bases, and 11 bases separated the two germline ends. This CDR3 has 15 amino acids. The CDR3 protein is CATSDSGTGQETQYF. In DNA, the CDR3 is TGTGCCACCAGTGATTCTGGGACTGGTCAAGAGACCCAGTACTTC.

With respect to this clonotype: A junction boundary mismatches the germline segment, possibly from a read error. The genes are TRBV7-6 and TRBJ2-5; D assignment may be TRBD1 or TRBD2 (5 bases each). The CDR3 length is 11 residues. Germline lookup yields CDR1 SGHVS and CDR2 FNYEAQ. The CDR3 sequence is CASSYSGTRYF. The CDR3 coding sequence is TGTGCCAGCAGCTACTCGGGGACCCGGTACTTC. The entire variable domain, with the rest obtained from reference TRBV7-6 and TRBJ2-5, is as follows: GAGVSQSPRYKVTKRGQDVALRCDPISGHVSLYWYRQALGQGPEFLTYFNYEAQQDKSGLPNDRFSAERPEGSISTLTIQRTEQRDSAMYRCASSYSGTRYFGPGTRLLVL.

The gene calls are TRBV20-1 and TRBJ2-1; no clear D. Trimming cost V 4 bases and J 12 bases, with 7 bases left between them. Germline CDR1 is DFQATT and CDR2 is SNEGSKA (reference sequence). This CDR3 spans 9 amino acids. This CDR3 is CSATPGQFF. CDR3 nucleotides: TGCAGTGCTACCCCCGGGCAGTTCTTC.

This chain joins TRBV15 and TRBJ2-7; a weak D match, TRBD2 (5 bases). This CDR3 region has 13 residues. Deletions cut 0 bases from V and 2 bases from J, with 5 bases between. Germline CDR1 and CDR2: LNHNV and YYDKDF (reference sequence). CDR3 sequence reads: CATSRDSAYEQYF. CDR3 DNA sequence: TGTGCCACCAGCAGAGATAGCGCCTACGAGCAGTACTTC. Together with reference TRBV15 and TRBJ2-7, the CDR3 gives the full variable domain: DAMVIQNPRYQVTQFGKPVTLSCSQTLNHNVMYWYQQKSSQAPKLLFHYYDKDFNNEADTPDNFQSRRPNTSFCFLDIRSPGLGDTAMYLCATSRDSAYEQYFGPGTRLTVT.

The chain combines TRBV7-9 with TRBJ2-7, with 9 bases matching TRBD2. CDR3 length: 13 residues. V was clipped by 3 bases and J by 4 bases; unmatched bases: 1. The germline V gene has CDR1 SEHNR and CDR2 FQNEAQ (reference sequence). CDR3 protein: CASSFLAGYEQYF. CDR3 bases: TGTGCCAGCAGCTTCCTAGCGGGGTACGAGCAGTACTTC.

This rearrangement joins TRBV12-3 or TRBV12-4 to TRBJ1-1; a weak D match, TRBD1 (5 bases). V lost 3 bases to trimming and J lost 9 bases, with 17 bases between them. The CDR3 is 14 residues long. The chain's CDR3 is CASSFGDFRAKAFF. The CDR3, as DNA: TGTGCCAGCAGTTTCGGGGACTTTCGTGCTAAAGCTTTCTTT.

The CDR3 loop is CASSPRGTSVSYEQYF. Here the CDR3 DNA reads TGTGCCAGCTCACCTAGGGGGACTAGCGTCTCCTACGAGCAGTACTTC. The chain combines TRBV18 with TRBJ2-7, with TRBD2 matching over 10 bases. The CDR3 runs to 16 residues. J was trimmed by 0 bases and V by 3 bases; bases with no gene match: 5. Germline CDR1 KGHSH, CDR2 LQKENI.

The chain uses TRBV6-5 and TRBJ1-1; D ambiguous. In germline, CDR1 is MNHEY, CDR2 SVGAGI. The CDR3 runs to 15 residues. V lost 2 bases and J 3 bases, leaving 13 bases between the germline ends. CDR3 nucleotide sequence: TGTGCCAGCAGTTACGCCAACCCTCGGTACACTGAAGCTTTCTTT. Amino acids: CASSYANPRYTEAFF.

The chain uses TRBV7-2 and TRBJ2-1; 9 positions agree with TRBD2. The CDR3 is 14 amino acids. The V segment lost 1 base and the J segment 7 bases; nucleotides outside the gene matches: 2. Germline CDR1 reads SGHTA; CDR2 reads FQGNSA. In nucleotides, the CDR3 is TGTGCCAGCAGCTTAGGTAGCGGGAGAAATGAGCAGTTCTTC. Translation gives CASSLGSGRNEQFF.

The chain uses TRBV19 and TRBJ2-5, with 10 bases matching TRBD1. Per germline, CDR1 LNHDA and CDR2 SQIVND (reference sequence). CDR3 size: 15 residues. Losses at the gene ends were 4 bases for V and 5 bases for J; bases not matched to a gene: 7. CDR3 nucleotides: TGTGCCAGTAGTACCCCCGGGACAGGGGCTGAGACCCAGTACTTC. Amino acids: CASSTPGTGAETQYF.

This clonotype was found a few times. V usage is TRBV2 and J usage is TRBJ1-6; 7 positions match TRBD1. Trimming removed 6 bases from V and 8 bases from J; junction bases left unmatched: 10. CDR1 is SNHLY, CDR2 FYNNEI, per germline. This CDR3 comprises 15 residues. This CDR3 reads CASRPTGLIYSPLHF. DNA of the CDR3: TGTGCCAGCAGACCGACAGGGTTGATTTATTCACCCCTCCACTTT.

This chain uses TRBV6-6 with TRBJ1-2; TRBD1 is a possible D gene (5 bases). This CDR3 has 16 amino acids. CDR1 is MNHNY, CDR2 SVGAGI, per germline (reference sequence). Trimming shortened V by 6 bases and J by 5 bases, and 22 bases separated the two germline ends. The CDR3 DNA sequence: TGTGCCAGCAGCCAAGACACCCGGCGGGGGGGGTATGGCTACACCTTC. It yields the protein CASSQDTRRGGYGYTF.

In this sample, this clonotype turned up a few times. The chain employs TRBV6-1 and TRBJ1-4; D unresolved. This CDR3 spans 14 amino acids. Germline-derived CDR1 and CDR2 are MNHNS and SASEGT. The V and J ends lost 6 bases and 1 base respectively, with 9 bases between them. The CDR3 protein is CASRTHRTNEKLFF. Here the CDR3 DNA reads TGTGCCAGCAGGACACATCGAACTAATGAAAAACTGTTTTTT.

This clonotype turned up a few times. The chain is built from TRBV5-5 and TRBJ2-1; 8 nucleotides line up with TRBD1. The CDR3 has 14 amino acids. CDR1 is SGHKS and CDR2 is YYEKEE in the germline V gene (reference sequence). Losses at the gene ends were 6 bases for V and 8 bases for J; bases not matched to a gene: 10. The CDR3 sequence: CASTRQGSRDEQFF. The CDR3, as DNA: TGTGCCAGCACCCGACAGGGGTCGAGGGATGAGCAGTTCTTC.

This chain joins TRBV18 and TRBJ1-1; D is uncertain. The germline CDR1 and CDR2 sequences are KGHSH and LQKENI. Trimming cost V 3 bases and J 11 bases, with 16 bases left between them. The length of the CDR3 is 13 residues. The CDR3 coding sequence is TGTGCCAGCTCACCGGGCCCCGGACTCTTGGCTTTCTTT. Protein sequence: CASSPGPGLLAFF.

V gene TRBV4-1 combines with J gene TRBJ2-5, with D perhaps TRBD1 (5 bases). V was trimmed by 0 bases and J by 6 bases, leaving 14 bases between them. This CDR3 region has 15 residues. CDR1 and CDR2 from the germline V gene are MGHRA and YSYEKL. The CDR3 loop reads CASSQDLGDGKTQYF. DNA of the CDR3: TGCGCCAGCAGCCAAGATTTAGGGGATGGCAAGACCCAGTACTTC.

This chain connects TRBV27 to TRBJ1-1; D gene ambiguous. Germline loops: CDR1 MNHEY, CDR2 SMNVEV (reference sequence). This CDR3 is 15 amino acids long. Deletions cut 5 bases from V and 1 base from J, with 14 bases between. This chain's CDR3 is CASSVPGYTNTEAFF. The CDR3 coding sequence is TGTGCCAGCAGTGTGCCGGGCTACACGAACACTGAAGCTTTCTTT.